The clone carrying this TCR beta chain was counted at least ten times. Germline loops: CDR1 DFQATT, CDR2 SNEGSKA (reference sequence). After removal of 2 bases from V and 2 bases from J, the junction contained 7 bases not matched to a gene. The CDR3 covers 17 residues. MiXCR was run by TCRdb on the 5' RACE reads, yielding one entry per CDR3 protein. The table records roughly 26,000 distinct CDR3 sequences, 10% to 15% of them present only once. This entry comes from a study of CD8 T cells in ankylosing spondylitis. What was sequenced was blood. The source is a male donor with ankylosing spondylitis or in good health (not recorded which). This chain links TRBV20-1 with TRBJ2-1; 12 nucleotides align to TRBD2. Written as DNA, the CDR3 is TGCAGTGCTAGAAGACTAGCGGGAGAGCAGCCCTACAATGAGCAGTTCTTC. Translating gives CSARRLAGEQPYNEQFF.